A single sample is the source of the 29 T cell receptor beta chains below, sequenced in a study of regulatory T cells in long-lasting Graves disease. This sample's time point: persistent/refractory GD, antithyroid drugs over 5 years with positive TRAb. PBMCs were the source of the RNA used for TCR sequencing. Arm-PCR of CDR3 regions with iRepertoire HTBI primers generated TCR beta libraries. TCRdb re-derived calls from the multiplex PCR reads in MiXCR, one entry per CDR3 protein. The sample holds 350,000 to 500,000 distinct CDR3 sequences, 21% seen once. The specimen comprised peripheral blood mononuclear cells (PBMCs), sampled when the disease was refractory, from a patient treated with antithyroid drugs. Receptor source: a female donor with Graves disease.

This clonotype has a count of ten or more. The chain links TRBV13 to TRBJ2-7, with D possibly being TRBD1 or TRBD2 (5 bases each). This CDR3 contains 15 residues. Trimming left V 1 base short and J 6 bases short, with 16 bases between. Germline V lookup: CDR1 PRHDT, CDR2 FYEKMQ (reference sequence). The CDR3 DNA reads TGTGCCAGCAGCTTAGAGAGTGAAGGGGACGGCGAGCAGTACTTC. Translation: CASSLESEGDGEQYF.

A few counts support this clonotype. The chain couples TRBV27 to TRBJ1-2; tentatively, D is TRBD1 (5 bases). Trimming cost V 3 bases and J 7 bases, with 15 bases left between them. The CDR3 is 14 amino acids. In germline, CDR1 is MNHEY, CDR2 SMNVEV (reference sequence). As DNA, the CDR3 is TGTGCCAGCAGTTTCTCCCGGGGGGGTGTTGGCTACACCTTC. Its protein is CASSFSRGGVGYTF.

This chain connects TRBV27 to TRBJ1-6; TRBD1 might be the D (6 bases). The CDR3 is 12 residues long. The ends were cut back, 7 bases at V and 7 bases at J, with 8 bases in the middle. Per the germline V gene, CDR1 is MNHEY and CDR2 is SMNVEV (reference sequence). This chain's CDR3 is CASTDRNSPLHF. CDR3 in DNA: TGTGCCAGCACCGACAGGAATTCACCCCTCCACTTT.

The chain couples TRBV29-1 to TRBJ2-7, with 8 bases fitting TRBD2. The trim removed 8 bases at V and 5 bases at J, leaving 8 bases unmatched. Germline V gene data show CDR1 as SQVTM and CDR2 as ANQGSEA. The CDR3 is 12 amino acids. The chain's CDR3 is CSFRGGADEQYF. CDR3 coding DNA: TGCAGCTTCCGGGGGGGCGCGGACGAGCAGTACTTC.

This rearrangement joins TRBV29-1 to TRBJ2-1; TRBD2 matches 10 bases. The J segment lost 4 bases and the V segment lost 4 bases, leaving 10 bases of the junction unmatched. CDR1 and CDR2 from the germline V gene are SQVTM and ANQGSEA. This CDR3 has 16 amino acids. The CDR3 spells CSVGGLGLAEYNEQFF. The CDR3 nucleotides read TGCAGCGTTGGGGGACTTGGACTAGCGGAATACAATGAGCAGTTCTTC.

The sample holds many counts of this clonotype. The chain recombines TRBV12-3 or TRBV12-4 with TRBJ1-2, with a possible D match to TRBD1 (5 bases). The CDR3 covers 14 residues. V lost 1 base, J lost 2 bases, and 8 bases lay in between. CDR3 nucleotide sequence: TGTGCCAGCAGTTTAGGGGGACGCAACTATGGCTACACCTTC. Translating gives CASSLGGRNYGYTF.

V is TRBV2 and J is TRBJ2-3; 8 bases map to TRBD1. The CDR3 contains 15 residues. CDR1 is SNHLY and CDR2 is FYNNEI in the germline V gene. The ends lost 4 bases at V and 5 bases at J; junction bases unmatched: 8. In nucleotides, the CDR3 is TGTGCCAGCAGTGGTGTCGGACAGGGACTAGATACGCAGTATTTT. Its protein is CASSGVGQGLDTQYF. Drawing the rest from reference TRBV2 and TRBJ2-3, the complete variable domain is EPEVTQTPSHQVTQMGQEVILRCVPISNHLYFYWYRQILGQKVEFLVSFYNNEISEKSEIFDDQFSVERPDGSNFTLKIRSTKLEDSAMYFCASSGVGQGLDTQYFGPGTRLTVL.

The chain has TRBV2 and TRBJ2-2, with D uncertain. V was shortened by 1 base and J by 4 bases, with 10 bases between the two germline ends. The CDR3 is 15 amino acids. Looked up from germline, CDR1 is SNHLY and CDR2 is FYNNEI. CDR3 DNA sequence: TGTGCCAGCAGTGAAGAGGGCATAAGCACCGGGGAGCTGTTTTTT. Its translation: CASSEEGISTGELFF.

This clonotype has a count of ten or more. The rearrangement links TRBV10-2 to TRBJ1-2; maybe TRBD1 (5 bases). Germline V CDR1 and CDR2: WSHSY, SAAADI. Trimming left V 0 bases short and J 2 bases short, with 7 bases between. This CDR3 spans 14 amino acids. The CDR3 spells CASSESKGNYGYTF. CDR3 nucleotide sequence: TGCGCCAGCAGTGAGTCCAAGGGGAACTATGGCTACACCTTC.

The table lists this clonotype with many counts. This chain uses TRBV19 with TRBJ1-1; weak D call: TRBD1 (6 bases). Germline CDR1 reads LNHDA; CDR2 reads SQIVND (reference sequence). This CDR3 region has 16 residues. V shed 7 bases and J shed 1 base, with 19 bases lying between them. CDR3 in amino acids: CASKPGGGTRNTEAFF. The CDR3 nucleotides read TGTGCCAGTAAGCCCGGGGGCGGAACGAGGAACACTGAAGCTTTCTTT.

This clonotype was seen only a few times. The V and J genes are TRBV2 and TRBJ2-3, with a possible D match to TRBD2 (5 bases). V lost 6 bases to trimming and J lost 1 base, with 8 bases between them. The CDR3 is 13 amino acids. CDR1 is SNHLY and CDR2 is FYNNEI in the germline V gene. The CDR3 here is CASREGGTDTQYF. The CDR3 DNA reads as TGTGCCAGCAGAGAGGGCGGCACAGATACGCAGTATTTT. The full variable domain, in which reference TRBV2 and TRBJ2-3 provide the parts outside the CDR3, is EPEVTQTPSHQVTQMGQEVILRCVPISNHLYFYWYRQILGQKVEFLVSFYNNEISEKSEIFDDQFSVERPDGSNFTLKIRSTKLEDSAMYFCASREGGTDTQYFGPGTRLTVL.

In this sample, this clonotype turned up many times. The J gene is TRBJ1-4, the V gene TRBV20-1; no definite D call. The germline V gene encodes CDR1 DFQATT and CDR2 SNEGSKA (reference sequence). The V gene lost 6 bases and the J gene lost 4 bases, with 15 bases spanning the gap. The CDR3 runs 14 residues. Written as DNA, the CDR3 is TGCAGTGCCAACCGAGGGCTCGGTAATGAAAAACTGTTTTTT. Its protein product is CSANRGLGNEKLFF.

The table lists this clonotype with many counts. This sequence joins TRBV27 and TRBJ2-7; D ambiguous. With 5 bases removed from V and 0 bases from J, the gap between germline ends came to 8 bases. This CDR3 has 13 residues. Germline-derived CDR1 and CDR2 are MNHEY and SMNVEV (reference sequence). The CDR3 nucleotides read TGTGCCAGCAGTCCGCACAGCTCCTACGAGCAGTACTTC. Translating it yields CASSPHSSYEQYF.

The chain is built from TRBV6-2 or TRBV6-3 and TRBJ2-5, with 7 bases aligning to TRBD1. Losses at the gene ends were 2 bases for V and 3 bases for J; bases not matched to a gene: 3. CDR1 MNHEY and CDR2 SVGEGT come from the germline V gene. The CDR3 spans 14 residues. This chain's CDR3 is CASSYGTAKETQYF. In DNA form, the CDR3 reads TGTGCCAGCAGTTACGGGACAGCGAAAGAGACCCAGTACTTC.

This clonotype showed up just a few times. In DNA form, the CDR3 reads TGTGCCAGCAGTTTGCGGACAGGGGGCTCAACTAATGAAAAACTGTTTTTT. Its protein product is CASSLRTGGSTNEKLFF. The rearrangement joins TRBV6-2 or TRBV6-3 to TRBJ1-4, with TRBD1 matching 11 bases. Looked up from germline, CDR1 is MNHEY and CDR2 is SVGEGT. CDR3 length: 17 amino acids. The J segment lost 0 bases and the V segment lost 4 bases, leaving 4 bases of the junction unmatched.

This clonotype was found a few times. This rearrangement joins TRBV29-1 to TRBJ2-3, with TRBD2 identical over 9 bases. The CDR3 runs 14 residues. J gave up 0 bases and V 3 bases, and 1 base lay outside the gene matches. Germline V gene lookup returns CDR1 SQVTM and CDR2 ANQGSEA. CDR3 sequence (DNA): TGCAGCGTTGACACTAGCGGGAGCACAGATACGCAGTATTTT. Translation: CSVDTSGSTDTQYF.

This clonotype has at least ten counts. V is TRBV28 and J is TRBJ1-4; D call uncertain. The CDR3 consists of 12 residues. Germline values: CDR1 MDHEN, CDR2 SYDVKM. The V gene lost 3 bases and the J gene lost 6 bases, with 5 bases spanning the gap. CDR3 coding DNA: TGTGCCAGCAGTTTGTCGCATGAAAAACTGTTTTTT. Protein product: CASSLSHEKLFF.

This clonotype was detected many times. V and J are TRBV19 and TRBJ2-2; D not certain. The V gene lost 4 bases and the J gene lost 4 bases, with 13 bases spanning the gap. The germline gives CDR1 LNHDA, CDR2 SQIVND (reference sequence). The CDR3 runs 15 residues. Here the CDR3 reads CASSTSATGTGELFF. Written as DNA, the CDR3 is TGTGCCAGTAGTACAAGTGCTACGGGCACCGGGGAGCTGTTTTTT. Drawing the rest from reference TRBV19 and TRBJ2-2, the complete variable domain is DGGITQSPKYLFRKEGQNVTLSCEQNLNHDAMYWYRQDPGQGLRLIYYSQIVNDFQKGDIAEGYSVSREKKESFPLTVTSAQKNPTAFYLCASSTSATGTGELFFGEGSRLTVL.

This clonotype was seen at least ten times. CDR3 nucleotides: TGCAGCGTTGGGGGGGTCGGGGAGCTGTTTTTT. The encoded protein is CSVGGVGELFF. The V and J genes are TRBV29-1 and TRBJ2-2, with a tentative D call TRBD2 (6 bases). The CDR3 sequence is 11 residues long. In germline, CDR1 is SQVTM, CDR2 ANQGSEA. V was clipped by 4 bases and J by 7 bases, with 7 bases between them.

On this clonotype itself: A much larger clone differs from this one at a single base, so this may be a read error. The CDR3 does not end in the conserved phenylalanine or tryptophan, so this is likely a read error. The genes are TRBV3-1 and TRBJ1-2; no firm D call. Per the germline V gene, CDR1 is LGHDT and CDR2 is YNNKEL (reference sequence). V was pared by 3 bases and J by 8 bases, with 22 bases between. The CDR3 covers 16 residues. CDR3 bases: TGTGCCAGCAGCCAGAGTCACAGCACCCATTCAAGAGGCTACACCCTC. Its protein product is CASSQSHSTHSRGYTL.

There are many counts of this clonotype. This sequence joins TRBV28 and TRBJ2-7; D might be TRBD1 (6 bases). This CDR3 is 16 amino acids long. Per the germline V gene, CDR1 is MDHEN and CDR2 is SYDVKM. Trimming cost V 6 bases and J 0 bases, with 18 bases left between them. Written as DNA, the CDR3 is TGTGCCAGCAGCCATAGCAGTACAGGGACCTCCTACGAGCAGTACTTC. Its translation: CASSHSSTGTSYEQYF.

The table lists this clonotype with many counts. The CDR3: CARRLAGGRSGETQYF. CDR3 nucleotide sequence: TGTGCTAGACGACTAGCGGGAGGGAGGAGTGGAGAGACCCAGTACTTC. The genes are TRBV12-5 and TRBJ2-5; 14 positions agree with TRBD2. V lost 9 bases and J lost 4; bases outside the gene matches: 10. Germline-derived CDR1 and CDR2 are LGHNT and FRNRAP. This CDR3 is built from 16 residues.

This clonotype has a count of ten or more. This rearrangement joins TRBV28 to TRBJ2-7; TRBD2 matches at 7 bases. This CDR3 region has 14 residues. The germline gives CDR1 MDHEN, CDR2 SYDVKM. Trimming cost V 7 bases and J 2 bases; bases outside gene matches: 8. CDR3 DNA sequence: TGTGCCAGCAATGATAGCGGGTCAACCTACGAGCAGTACTTC. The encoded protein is CASNDSGSTYEQYF.

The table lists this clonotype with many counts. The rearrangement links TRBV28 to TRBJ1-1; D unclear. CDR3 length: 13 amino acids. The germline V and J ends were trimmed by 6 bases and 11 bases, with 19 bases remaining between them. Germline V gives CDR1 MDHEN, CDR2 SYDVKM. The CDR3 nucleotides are TGTGCCAGCAGCCTAGACACGATGTCGCCGGCTTTCTTT. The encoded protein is CASSLDTMSPAFF.

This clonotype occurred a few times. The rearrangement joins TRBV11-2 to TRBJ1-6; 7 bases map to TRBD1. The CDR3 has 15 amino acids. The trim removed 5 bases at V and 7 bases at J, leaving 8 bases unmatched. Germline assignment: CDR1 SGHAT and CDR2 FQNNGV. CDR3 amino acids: CASSPRDRWNSPLHF. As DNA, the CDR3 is TGTGCCAGCAGCCCAAGGGACAGATGGAATTCACCCCTCCACTTT.

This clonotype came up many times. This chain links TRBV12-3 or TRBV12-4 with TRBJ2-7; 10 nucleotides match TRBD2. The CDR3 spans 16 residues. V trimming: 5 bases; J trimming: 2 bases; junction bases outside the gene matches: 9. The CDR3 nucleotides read TGTGCCAGCAGTATATACGGGACTAGCGCTCCCTACGAGCAGTACTTC. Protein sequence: CASSIYGTSAPYEQYF.

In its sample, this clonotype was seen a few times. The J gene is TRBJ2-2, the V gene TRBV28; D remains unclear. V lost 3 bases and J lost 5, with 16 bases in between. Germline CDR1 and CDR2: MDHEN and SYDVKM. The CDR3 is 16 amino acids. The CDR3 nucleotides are TGTGCCAGCAGTTTCGGCTCAGGCCCCAGAACCGGGGAGCTGTTTTTT. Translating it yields CASSFGSGPRTGELFF.

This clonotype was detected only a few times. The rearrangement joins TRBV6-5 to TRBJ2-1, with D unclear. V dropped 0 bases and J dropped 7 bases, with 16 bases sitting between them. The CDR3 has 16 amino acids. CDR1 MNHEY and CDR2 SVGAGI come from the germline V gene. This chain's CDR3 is CASSYSVKAKRNEQFF. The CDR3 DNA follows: TGTGCCAGCAGTTACTCAGTGAAGGCCAAACGTAATGAGCAGTTCTTC.

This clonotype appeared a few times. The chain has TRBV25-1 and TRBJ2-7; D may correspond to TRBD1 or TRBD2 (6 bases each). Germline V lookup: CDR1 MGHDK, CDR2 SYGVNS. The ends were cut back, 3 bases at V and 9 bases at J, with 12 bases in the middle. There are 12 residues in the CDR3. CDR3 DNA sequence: TGTGCCAGCAGTGATTACGGGGGCCTGCAGTACTTC. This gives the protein CASSDYGGLQYF.